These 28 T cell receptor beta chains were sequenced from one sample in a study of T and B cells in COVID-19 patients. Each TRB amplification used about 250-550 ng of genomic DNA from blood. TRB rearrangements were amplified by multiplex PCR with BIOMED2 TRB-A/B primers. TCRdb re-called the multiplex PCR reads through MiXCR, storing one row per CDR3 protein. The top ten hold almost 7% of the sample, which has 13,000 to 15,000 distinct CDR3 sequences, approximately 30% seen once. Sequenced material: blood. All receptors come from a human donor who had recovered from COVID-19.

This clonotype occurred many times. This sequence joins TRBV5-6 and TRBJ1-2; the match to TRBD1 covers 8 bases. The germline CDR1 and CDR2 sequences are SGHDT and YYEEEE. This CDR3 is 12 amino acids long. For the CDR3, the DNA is TGTGAATCGAGACAGGGGCTGCGTGGCTACACCTTC. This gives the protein CESRQGLRGYTF. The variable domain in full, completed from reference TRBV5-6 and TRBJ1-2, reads DAGVTQSPTHLIKTRGQQVTLRCSPKSGHDTVSWYQQALGQGPQFIFQYYEEEERQRGNFPDRFSGHQFPNYSSELNVNALLLGDSALYLCESRQGLRGYTFGSGTRLTVV.

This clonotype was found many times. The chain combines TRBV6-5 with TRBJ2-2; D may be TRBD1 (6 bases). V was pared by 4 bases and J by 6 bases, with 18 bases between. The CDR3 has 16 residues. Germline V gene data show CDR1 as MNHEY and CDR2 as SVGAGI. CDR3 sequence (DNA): TGTGCCAGCAGTTTGGACAGCCGGTTCTATTCCGGGGAGCTGTTTTTT. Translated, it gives CASSLDSRFYSGELFF.

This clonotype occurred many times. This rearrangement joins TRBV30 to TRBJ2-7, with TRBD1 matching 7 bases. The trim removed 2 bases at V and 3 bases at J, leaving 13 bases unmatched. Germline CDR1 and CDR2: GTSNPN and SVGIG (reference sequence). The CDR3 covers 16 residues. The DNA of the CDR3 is TGTGCCTGGAGTCTACCCAACAGGGGCGCCAACTACGAGCAGTACTTC. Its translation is CAWSLPNRGANYEQYF.

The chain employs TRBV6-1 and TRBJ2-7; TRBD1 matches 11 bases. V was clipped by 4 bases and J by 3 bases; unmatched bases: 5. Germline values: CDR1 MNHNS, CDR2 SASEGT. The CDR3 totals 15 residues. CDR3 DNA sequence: TGTGCCAGCAGTGTGGGACAGGGGGTCAACTACGAGCAGTACTTC. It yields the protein CASSVGQGVNYEQYF.

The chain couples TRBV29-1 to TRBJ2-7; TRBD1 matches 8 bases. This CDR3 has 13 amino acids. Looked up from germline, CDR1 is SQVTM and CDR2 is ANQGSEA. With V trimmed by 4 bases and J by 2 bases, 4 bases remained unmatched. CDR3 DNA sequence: TGCAGCGTTGCGACAGGGGCGACCTACGAGCAGTACTTC. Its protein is CSVATGATYEQYF.

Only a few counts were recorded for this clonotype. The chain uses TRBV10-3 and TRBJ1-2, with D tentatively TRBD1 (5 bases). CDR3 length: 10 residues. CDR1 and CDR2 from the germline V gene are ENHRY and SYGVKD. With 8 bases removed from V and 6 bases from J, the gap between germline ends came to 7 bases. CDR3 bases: TGTGCCATCGGGGGAGATGGCTACACCTTC. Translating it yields CAIGGDGYTF.

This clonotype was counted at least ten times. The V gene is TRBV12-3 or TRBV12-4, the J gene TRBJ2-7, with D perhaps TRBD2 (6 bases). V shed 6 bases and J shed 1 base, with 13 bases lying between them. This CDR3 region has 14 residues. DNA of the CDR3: TGTGCCAGCAGGGAAACGGGGACTTCCTACGAGCAGTACTTC. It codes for CASRETGTSYEQYF.

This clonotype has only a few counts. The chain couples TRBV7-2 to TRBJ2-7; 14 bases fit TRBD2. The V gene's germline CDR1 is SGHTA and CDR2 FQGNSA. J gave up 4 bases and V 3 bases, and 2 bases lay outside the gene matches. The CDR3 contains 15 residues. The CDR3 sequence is CASSLGLAGVYEQYF. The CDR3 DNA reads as TGTGCCAGCAGCTTGGGACTAGCGGGAGTTTACGAGCAGTACTTC.

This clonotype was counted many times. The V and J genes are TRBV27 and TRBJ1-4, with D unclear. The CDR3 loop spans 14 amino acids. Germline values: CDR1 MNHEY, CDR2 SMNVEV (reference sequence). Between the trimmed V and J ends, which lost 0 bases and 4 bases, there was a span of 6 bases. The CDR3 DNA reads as TGTGCCAGCAGTTTATCGACGGGTAATGAAAAACTGTTTTTT. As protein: CASSLSTGNEKLFF.

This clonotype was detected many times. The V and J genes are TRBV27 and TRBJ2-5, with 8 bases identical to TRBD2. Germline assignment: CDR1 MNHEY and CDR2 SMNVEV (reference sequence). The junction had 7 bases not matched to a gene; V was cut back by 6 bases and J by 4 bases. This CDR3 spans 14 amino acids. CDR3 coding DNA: TGTGCCAGCAGGTCACTAGCGGCCGGAGAGACCCAGTACTTC. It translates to CASRSLAAGETQYF.

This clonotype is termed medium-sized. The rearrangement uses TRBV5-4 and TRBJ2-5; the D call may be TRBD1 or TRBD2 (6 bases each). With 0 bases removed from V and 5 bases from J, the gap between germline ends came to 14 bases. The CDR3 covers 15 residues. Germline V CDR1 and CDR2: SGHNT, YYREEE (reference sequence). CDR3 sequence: CASSLGQALAETQYF. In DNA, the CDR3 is TGTGCCAGCAGCTTGGGACAGGCTCTAGCGGAGACCCAGTACTTC.

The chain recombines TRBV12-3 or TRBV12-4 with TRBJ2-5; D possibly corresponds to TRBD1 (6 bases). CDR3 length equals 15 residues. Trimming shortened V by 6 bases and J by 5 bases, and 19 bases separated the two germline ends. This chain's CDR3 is CASRPRTVSGETQYF. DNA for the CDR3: TGTGCCAGCAGACCCCGGACAGTTTCAGGGGAGACCCAGTACTTC.

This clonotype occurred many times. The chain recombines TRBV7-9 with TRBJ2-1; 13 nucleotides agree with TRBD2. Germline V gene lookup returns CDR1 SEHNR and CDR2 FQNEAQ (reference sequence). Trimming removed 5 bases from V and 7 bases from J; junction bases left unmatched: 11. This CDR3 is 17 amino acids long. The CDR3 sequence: CASSPGLAGRLQNEQFF. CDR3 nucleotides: TGTGCCAGCAGCCCGGGACTAGCGGGAAGACTTCAGAATGAGCAGTTCTTC.

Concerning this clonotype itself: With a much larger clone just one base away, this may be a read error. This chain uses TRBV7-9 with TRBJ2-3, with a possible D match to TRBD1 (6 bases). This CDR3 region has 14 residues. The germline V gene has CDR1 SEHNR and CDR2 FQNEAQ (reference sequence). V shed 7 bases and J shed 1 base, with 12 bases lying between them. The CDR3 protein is CASTLTGGTDTQYF. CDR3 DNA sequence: TGTGCCAGCACCTTGACAGGAGGCACAGATACGCAGTATTTT.

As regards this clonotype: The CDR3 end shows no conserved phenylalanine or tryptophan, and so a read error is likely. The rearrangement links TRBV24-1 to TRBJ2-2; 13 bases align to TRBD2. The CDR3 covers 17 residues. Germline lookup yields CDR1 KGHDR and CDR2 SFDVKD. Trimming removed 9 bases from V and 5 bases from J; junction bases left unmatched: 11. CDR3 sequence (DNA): TGTGCCACCCGCGGGACTAGCGGGAACGGAGGGACCGGGGAGCTGTTTTAT. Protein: CATRGTSGNGGTGELFY.

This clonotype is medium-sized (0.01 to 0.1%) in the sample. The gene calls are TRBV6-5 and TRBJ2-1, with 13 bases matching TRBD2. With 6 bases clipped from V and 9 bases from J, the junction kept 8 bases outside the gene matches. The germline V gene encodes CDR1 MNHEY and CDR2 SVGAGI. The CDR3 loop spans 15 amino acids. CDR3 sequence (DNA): TGTGCCAGCAGCATCACTAGCGGGAGGGTGGGTGAGCAGTTCTTC. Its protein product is CASSITSGRVGEQFF.

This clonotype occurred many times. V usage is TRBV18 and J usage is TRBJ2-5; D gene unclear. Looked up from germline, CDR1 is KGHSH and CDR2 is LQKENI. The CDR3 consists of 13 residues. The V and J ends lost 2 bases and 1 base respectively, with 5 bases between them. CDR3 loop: CASSPVVQETQYF. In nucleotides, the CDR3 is TGTGCCAGCTCACCAGTTGTCCAAGAGACCCAGTACTTC. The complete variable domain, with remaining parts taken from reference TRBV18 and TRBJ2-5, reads NAGVMQNPRHLVRRRGQEARLRCSPMKGHSHVYWYRQLPEEGLKFMVYLQKENIIDESGMPKERFSAEFPKEGPSILRIQQVVRGDSAAYFCASSPVVQETQYFGPGTRLLVL.

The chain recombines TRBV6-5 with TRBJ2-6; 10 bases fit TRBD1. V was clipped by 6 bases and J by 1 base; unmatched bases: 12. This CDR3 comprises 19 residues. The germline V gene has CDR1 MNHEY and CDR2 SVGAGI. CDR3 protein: CASRPPVTGGWSGANVLTF. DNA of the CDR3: TGTGCCAGCAGGCCTCCCGTGACAGGGGGCTGGTCTGGGGCCAACGTCCTGACTTTC.

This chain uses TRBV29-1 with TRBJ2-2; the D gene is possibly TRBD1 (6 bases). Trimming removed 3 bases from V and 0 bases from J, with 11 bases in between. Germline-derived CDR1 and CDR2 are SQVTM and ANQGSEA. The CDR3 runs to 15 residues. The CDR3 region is CSVERTAANTGELFF. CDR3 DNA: TGCAGCGTTGAGAGGACAGCTGCGAACACCGGGGAGCTGTTTTTT.

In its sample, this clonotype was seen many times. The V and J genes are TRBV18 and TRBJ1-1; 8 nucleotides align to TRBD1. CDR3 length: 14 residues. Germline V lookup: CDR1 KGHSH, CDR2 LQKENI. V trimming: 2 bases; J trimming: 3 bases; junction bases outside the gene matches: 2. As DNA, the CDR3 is TGTGCCAGCTCACCAGCGACAGGGGACACTGAAGCTTTCTTT. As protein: CASSPATGDTEAFF.

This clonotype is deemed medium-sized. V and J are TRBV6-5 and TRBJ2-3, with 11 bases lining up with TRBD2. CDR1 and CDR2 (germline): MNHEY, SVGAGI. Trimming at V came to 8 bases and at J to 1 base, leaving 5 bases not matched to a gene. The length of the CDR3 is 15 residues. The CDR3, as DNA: TGTGCCAGCCGACTACTAGCGGGAGGCACAGATACGCAGTATTTT. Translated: CASRLLAGGTDTQYF.

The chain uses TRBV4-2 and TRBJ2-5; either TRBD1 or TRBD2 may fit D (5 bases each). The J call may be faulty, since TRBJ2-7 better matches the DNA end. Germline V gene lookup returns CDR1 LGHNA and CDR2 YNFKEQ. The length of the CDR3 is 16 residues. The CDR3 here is CASSQGDGRDSYEQYF. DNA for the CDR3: TGTGCCAGCAGCCAGGGGGACGGACGGGATTCCTACGAGCAGTACTTC.

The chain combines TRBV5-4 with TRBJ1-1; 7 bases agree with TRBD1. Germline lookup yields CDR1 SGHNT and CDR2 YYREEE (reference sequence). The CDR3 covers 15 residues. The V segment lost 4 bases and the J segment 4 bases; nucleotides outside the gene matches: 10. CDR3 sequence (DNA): TGTGCCAGCAGCGAATTCTCACAGGGGACCACTGAAGCTTTCTTT. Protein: CASSEFSQGTTEAFF.

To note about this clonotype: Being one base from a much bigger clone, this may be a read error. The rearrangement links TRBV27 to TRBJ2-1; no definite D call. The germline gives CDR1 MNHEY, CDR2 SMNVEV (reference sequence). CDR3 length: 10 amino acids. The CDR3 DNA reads TGTGCCAGCGGTTACAATAAGCAGTTCTTC. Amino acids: CASGYNKQFF.

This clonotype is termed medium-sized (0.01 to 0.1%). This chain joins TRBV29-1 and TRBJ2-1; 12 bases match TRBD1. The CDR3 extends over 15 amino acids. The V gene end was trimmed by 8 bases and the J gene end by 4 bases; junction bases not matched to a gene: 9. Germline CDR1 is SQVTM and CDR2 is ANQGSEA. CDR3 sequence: CSWGWGQGAYNEQFF. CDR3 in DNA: TGCAGCTGGGGGTGGGGACAGGGGGCTTACAATGAGCAGTTCTTC.

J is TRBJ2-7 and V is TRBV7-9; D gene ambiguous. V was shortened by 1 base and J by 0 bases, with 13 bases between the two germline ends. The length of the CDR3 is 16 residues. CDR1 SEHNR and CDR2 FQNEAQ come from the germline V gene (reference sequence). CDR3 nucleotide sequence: TGTGCCAGCAGCTTAGTTTTTTTGGGCCTCTCCTACGAGCAGTACTTC. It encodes CASSLVFLGLSYEQYF.

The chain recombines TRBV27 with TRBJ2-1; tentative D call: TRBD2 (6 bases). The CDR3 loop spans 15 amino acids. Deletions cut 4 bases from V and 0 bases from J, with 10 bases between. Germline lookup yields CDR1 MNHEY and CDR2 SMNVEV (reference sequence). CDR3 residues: CASSSRGSSYNEQFF. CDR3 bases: TGTGCCAGCAGTTCGCGGGGTAGCTCCTACAATGAGCAGTTCTTC.

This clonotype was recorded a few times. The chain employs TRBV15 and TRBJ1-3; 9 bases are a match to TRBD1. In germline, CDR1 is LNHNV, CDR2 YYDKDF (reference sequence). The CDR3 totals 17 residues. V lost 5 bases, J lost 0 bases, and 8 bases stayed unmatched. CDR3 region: CATSPRTGVSSGNTIYF. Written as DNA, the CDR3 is TGTGCCACCAGCCCACGGACAGGGGTCAGCTCTGGAAACACCATATATTTT.